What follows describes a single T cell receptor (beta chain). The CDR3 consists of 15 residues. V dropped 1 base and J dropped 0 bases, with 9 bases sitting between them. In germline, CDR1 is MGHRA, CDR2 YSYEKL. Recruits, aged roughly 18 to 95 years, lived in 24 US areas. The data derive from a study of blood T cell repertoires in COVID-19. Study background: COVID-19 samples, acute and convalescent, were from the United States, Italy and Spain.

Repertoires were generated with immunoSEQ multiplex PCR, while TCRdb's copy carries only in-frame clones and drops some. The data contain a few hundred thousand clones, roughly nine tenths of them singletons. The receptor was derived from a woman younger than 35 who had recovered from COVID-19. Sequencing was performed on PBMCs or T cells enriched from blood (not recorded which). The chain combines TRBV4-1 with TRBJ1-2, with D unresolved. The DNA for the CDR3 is TGCGCCAGCAGCCAAGTGCCGGGATCTAACTATGGCTACACCTTC. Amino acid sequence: CASSQVPGSNYGYTF.